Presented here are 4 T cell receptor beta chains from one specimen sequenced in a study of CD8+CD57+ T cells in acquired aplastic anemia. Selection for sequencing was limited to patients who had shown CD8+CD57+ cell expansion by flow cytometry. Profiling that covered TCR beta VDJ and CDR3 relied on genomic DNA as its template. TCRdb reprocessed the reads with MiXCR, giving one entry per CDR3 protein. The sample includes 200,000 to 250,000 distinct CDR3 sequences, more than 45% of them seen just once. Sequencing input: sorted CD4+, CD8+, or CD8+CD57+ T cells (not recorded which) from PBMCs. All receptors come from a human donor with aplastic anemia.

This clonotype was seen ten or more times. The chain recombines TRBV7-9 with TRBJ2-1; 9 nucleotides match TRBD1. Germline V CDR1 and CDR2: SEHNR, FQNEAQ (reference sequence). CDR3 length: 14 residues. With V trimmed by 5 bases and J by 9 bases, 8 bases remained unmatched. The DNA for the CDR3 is TGTGCCAGCAGCGTACAGGGGGCTGTGATTGAGCAGTTCTTC. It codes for CASSVQGAVIEQFF.

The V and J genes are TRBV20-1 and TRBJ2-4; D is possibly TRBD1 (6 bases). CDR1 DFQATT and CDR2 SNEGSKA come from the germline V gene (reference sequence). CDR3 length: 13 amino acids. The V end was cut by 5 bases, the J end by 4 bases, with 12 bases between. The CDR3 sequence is CSAPYRDKNIQYF. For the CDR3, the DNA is TGCAGTGCTCCATACAGGGATAAAAACATTCAGTACTTC.

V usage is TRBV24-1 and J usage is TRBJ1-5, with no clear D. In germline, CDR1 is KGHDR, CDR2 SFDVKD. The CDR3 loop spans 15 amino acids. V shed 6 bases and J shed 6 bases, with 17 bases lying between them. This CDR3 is CATSLFLEKVQPQHF. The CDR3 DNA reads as TGTGCCACCAGTTTATTCTTGGAGAAGGTTCAGCCCCAGCATTTT.

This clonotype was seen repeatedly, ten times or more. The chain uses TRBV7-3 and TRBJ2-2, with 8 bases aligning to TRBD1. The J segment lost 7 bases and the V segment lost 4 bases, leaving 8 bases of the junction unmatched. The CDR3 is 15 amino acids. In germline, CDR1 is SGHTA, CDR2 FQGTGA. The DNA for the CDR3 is TGTGCCAGCAGCTCATACGGGACAGGTAGCGGGGAGCTGTTTTTT. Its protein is CASSSYGTGSGELFF. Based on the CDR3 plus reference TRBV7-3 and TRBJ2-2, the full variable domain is GAGVSQTPSNKVTEKGKYVELRCDPISGHTALYWYRQSLGQGPEFLIYFQGTGAADDSGLPNDRFFAVRPEGSVSTLKIQRTERGDSAVYLCASSSYGTGSGELFFGEGSRLTVL.